This is a list of T cell receptor beta chains from one sample in a study of T-cell reconstitution after alpha-beta-depleted transplantation in children. From the PCR reads, TCRdb called clonotypes with MiXCR, one entry per CDR3 protein. Here the sample spans hundreds of thousands of distinct CDR3 sequences, more than 10% being singletons. Specimen: PBMCs, collected from the stem cell graft. The receptors originated from a human donor who donated a stem cell graft to a child with Fanconi anemia. Each CDR3 is given with its conserved first and last residue. Each record gives: clone size, J gene, V gene, CDR3 protein. The size field is filled for only some rows; it gives once, few, many or a size class.

clone size: -
J gene: TRBJ2-3
V gene: TRBV5-1
CDR3 protein: CASSLEPYTQYF

clone size: -
J gene: TRBJ2-1
V gene: TRBV30
CDR3 protein: CAWTTRQGARNEQFF

clone size: many
J gene: TRBJ2-1
V gene: TRBV4-2
CDR3 protein: CASSQGVVLSEQFF

clone size: many
J gene: TRBJ2-7
V gene: TRBV7-9
CDR3 protein: CASSLRGAPPGEQYF

clone size: -
J gene: TRBJ1-1
V gene: TRBV29-1
CDR3 protein: CSVLWGQGNTEAFF

clone size: -
J gene: TRBJ1-1
V gene: TRBV20-1
CDR3 protein: CSAKSNTEAFF

clone size: -
J gene: TRBJ1-1
V gene: TRBV6-5
CDR3 protein: CASSYSIRRLDAFF

clone size: many
J gene: TRBJ2-1
V gene: TRBV20-1
CDR3 protein: CSARGTGYEQFF

clone size: few
J gene: TRBJ2-2
V gene: TRBV5-6
CDR3 protein: CASSLDGGKYGELFF

clone size: -
J gene: TRBJ1-2
V gene: TRBV19
CDR3 protein: CASSQRGLYYGYTF

clone size: many
J gene: TRBJ2-1
V gene: TRBV7-2
CDR3 protein: CASSLSRNNEQFF

clone size: few
J gene: TRBJ2-1
V gene: TRBV18
CDR3 protein: CASSQDMSSYNEQFF

clone size: few
J gene: TRBJ2-5
V gene: TRBV3-1
CDR3 protein: CASSQDGTGNRAQYF

clone size: few
J gene: TRBJ1-2
V gene: TRBV20-1
CDR3 protein: CSAIQGANYGYTF

clone size: many
J gene: TRBJ2-2
V gene: TRBV5-1
CDR3 protein: CASSIGTANTGELFF

clone size: few
J gene: TRBJ2-1
V gene: TRBV25-1
CDR3 protein: CASSGTRDRDEGSYNEQFF

clone size: few
J gene: TRBJ1-5
V gene: TRBV6-2/TRBV6-3
CDR3 protein: CASSYPGLNSNQPQHF

clone size: few
J gene: TRBJ1-1
V gene: TRBV6-2/TRBV6-3
CDR3 protein: CASRESGGVTEAFF

clone size: -
J gene: TRBJ1-2
V gene: TRBV6-5
CDR3 protein: CASSLPGQASNGYTF

clone size: -
J gene: TRBJ2-3
V gene: TRBV28
CDR3 protein: CASSLQPADTQYF

clone size: -
J gene: TRBJ2-3
V gene: TRBV2
CDR3 protein: CASSVMGADTQYF

clone size: -
J gene: TRBJ2-5
V gene: TRBV9
CDR3 protein: CASSAEGARRGETQYF

clone size: -
J gene: TRBJ2-5
V gene: TRBV7-9
CDR3 protein: CASSLGTVSLSETQYF

clone size: few
J gene: TRBJ1-5
V gene: TRBV10-3
CDR3 protein: CAISEGRDEPQHF

clone size: few
J gene: TRBJ1-5
V gene: TRBV16
CDR3 protein: CASSQWGMGSSGNQPQHF

clone size: many
J gene: TRBJ2-7
V gene: TRBV12-3/TRBV12-4
CDR3 protein: CASSAGGSYEQYF

clone size: many
J gene: TRBJ2-1
V gene: TRBV12-3/TRBV12-4
CDR3 protein: CASSFGVEQFF

clone size: -
J gene: TRBJ2-5
V gene: TRBV28
CDR3 protein: CASSTPTVEETQYF

clone size: -
J gene: TRBJ2-1
V gene: TRBV15
CDR3 protein: CATSSQLAGGYNEQFF

clone size: many
J gene: TRBJ1-1
V gene: TRBV5-1
CDR3 protein: CASRHGFENTEAFF

clone size: many
J gene: TRBJ2-4
V gene: TRBV29-1
CDR3 protein: CSVDSGSGAKNIQYF

clone size: -
J gene: TRBJ1-2
V gene: TRBV5-1
CDR3 protein: CASSLGQEGYTF

clone size: -
J gene: TRBJ1-3
V gene: TRBV4-3
CDR3 protein: CASSQGQGRGNTIYF

clone size: many
J gene: TRBJ1-5
V gene: TRBV29-1
CDR3 protein: CSVSTDSNQPQHF

clone size: few
J gene: TRBJ1-2
V gene: TRBV19
CDR3 protein: CASSLGSFYGYTF

clone size: few
J gene: TRBJ2-1
V gene: TRBV19
CDR3 protein: CASSIGRVNEQFF

clone size: -
J gene: TRBJ1-2
V gene: TRBV29-1
CDR3 protein: CSVEQFSGYTF

clone size: -
J gene: TRBJ2-1
V gene: TRBV27
CDR3 protein: CASWGGTGSYNEQFF

clone size: many
J gene: TRBJ2-1
V gene: TRBV9
CDR3 protein: CASSPADYPENEQFF

clone size: -
J gene: TRBJ2-3
V gene: TRBV20-1
CDR3 protein: CSAMQGAFTDTQYF

clone size: many
J gene: TRBJ1-1
V gene: TRBV6-5
CDR3 protein: CASSSTGSMNTEAFF

clone size: few
J gene: TRBJ2-7
V gene: TRBV7-2
CDR3 protein: CASSLASGLIYEQYF

clone size: few
J gene: TRBJ2-5
V gene: TRBV12-3/TRBV12-4
CDR3 protein: CASSLAGAAQETQYF

clone size: -
J gene: TRBJ1-2
V gene: TRBV27
CDR3 protein: CASSPAPVIYGYTF

clone size: -
J gene: TRBJ1-6
V gene: TRBV6-1
CDR3 protein: CASSPGLISGNSPLHF

clone size: -
J gene: TRBJ2-6
V gene: TRBV5-1
CDR3 protein: CASSLPLGAGANVLTF

clone size: few
J gene: TRBJ1-6
V gene: TRBV28
CDR3 protein: CASSPRQDSPLHF

clone size: -
J gene: TRBJ1-5
V gene: TRBV12-3/TRBV12-4
CDR3 protein: CASSLTGDRYQPQHF

clone size: many
J gene: TRBJ2-5
V gene: TRBV4-3
CDR3 protein: CASSQSLGTGGETQYF

clone size: -
J gene: TRBJ2-5
V gene: TRBV28
CDR3 protein: CASVPWDSGKETQYF

clone size: few
J gene: TRBJ1-2
V gene: TRBV29-1
CDR3 protein: CSVVENYGYTF